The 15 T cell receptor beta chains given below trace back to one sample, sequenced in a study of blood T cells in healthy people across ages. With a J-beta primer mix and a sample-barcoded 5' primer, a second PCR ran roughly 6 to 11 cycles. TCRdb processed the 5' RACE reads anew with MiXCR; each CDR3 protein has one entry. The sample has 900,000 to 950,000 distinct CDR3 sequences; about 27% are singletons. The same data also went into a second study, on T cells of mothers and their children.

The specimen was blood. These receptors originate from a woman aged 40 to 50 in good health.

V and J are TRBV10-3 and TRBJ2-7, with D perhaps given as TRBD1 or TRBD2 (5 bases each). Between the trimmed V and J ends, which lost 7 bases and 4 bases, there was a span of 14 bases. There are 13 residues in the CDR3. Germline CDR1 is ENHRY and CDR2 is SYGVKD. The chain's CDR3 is CAITPGTDYEQYF. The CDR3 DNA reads TGTGCCATCACGCCCGGGACCGATTACGAGCAGTACTTC.

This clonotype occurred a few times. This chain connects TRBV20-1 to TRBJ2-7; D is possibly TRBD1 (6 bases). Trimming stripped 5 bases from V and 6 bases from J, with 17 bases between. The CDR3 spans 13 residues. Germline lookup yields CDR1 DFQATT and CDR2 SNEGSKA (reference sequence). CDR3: CSAGDTGCGEQYF. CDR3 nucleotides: TGCAGTGCTGGCGACACAGGGTGTGGCGAGCAGTACTTC.

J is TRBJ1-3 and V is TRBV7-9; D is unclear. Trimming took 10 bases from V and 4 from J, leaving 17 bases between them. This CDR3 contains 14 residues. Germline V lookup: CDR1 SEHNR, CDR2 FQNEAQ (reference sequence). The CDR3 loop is CAILDEAEGNTIYF. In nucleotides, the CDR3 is TGTGCCATCCTGGACGAGGCGGAAGGAAACACCATATATTTT.

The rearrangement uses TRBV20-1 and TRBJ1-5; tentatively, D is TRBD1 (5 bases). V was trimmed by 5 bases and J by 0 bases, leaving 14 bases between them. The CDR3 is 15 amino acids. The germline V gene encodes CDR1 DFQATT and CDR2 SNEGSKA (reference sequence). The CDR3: CSAPRRGNSNQPQHF. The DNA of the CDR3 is TGCAGTGCTCCCAGAAGGGGAAATAGCAATCAGCCCCAGCATTTT.

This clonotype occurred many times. CDR3: CASSPYGSSYEQYF. For the CDR3, the DNA is TGCGCCAGCAGCCCGTATGGGAGTTCCTACGAGCAGTACTTC. The chain links TRBV4-1 to TRBJ2-7; possible D gene TRBD2, 5 bases. The CDR3 length is 14 residues. V lost 4 bases, J lost 1 base, and 11 bases lay in between. CDR1 MGHRA and CDR2 YSYEKL come from the germline V gene.

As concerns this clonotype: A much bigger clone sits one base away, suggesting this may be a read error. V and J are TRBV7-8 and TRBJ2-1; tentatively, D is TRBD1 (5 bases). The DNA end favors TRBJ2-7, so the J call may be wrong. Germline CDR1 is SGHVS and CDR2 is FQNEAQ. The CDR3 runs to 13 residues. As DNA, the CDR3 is TGTGCCAGCAGCTTAGATCGGCAGGGCGAGCAGTACTTC. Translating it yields CASSLDRQGEQYF.

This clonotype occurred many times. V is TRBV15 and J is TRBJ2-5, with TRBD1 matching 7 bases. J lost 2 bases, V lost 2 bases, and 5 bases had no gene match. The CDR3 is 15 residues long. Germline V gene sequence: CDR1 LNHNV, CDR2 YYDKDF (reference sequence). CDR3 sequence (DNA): TGTGCCACCAGCAGAAATAGGGGACAGCAAGAGACCCAGTACTTC. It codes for CATSRNRGQQETQYF.

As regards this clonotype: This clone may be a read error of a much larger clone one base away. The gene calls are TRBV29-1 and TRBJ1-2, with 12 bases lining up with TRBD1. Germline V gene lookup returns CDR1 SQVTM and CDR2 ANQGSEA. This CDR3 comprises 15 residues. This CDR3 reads CSVGGQGAPNYGNTF. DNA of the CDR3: TGCAGCGTTGGGGGACAGGGGGCCCCTAACTATGGCAACACCTTC.

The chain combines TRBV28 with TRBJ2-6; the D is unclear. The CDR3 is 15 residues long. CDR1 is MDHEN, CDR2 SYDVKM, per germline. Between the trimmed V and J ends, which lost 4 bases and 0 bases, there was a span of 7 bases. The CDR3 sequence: CASSSPASGANVLTF. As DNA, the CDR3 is TGTGCCAGCAGTTCTCCGGCCTCTGGGGCCAACGTCCTGACTTTC.

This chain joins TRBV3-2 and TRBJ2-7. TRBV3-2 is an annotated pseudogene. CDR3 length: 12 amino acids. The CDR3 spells CASSHNLSEQYF. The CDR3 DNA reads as TGTGCCAGCAGCCACAATCTCTCCGAGCAGTACTTC.

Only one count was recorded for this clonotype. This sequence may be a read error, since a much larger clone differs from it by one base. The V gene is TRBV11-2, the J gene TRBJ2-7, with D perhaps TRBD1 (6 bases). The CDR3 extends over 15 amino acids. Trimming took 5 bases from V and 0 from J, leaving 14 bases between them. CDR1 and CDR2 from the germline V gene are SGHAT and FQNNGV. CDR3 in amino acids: CASSQDRLPSYEQYF. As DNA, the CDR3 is TGTGCCAGCAGCCAGGACAGATTACCCTCCTACGAGCAGTACTTC. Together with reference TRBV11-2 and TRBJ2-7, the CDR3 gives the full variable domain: EAGVAQSPRYKIIEKRQSVAFWCNPISGHATLYWYQQILGQGPKLLIQFQNNGVVDDSQLPKDRFSAERLKGVDSTLKIQPAKLEDSAVYLCASSQDRLPSYEQYFGPGTRLTVT.

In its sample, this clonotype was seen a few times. The CDR3 spells CASSLGRLNEKLFF. In DNA form, the CDR3 reads TGTGCCAGCAGTTTGGGACGGCTTAATGAAAAACTGTTTTTT. The chain employs TRBV28 and TRBJ1-4, with D perhaps TRBD1 (5 bases). Trimming took 3 bases from V and 4 from J, leaving 9 bases between them. Germline-derived CDR1 and CDR2 are MDHEN and SYDVKM. CDR3 length: 14 amino acids.

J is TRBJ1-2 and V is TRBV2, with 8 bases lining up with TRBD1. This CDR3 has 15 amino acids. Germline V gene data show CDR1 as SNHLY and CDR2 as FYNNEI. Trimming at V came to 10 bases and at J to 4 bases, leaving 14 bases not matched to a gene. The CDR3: CATLSFSGTGYGYTF. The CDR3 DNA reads TGTGCCACCTTATCATTCTCCGGGACAGGCTATGGCTACACCTTC.

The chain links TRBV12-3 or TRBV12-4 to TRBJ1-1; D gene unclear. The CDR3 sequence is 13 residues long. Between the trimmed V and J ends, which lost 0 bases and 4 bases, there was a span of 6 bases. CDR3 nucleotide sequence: TGTGCCAGCAGTTTAGCTGTGTCCACTGAAGCTTTCTTT. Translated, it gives CASSLAVSTEAFF.

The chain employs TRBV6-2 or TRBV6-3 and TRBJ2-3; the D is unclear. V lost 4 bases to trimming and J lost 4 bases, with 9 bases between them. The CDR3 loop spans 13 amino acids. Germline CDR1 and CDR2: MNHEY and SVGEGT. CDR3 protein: CASSSRFPDTQYF. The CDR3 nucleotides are TGTGCCAGCAGTTCTAGGTTCCCAGATACGCAGTATTTT.